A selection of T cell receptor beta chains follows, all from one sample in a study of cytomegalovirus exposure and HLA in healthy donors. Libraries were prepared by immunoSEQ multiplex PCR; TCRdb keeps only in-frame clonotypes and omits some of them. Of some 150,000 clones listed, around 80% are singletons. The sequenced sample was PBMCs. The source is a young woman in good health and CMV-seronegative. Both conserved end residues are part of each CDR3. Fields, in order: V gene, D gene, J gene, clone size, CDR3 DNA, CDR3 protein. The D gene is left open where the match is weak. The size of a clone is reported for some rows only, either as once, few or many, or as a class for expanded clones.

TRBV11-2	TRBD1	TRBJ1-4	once	TGTGCCAGCAGCATCAACAGGGGGCCGTTGGAAAAACTGTTTTTT	CASSINRGPLEKLFF
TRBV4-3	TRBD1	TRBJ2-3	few	TGCGCCAGCAGCCAAGATCTGCGGACAGGGATCACAGATACGCAGTATTTT	CASSQDLRTGITDTQYF
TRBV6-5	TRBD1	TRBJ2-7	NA	TGTGCCAGCAGAGACGGGGACAGAGGAATCTACGAGCAGTACTTC	CASRDGDRGIYEQYF
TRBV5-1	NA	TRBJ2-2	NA	TGCGCCAGCAGCTTACGGACAGATAACACCGGGGAGCTGTTTTTT	CASSLRTDNTGELFF
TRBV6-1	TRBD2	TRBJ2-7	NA	TGTGCCAGCAGTGAGGGGACTAGCGGAGTTTACGAGCAGTACTTC	CASSEGTSGVYEQYF
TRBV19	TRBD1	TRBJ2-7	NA	TGTGCCAGTAGTATAGACTCCGGACAGGGAGATTACGAGCAGTACTTC	CASSIDSGQGDYEQYF
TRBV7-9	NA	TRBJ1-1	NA	TGTTCCAGCAGCTGGTCGGTGAACACTGAAGCTTTCTTT	CSSSWSVNTEAFF
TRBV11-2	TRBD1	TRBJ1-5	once	TGTGCCAGCAGCTCTGCAGGGGGCGGTCAGCCCCAGCATTTT	CASSSAGGGQPQHF
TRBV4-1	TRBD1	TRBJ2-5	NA	TGCGCCAGCAGCTCCCAACCAGACAGGGGGCGAGGGACCCAGTACTTC	CASSSQPDRGRGTQYF
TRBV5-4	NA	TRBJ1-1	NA	TGTGCCAGCAGCTCCAGACTGGAGGACACTGAAGCTTTCTTT	CASSSRLEDTEAFF
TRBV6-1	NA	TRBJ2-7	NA	TGTGCCAGCAGTGAAGGCGGGCTCCCCCCTCTCGAGCAGTACTTC	CASSEGGLPPLEQYF
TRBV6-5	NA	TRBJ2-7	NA	TGTGCCAGCCTAAGCAAGTACTACGAGCAGTACTTC	CASLSKYYEQYF
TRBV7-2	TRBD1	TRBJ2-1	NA	TGTGCCAGCAGCTTAGTCTGGCAGGGGGTTTACAATGAGCAGTTCTTC	CASSLVWQGVYNEQFF
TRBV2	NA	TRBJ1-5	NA	TGTGCCAGCAGTGTATTTGGGGAGAGACTCAATCAGCCCCAGCATTTT	CASSVFGERLNQPQHF
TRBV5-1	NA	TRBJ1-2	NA	TGCGCCAGCACGCGGGAGAGGGGGTCTAATGGCTACACCTTC	CASTRERGSNGYTF
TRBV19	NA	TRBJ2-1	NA	TGTGCCAGTAGCATGGACAGTGGTTCGTACAATGAGCAGTTCTTC	CASSMDSGSYNEQFF
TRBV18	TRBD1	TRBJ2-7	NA	TGTGCCAGCTCACCAATCGGACAGGGCTACGAGCAGTACTTC	CASSPIGQGYEQYF
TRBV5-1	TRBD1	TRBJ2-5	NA	TGCGCCAGCAGCCCCCGGACAGGGGAAGAGACCCAGTACTTC	CASSPRTGEETQYF
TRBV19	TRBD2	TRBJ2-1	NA	TGTGCCAGTAGTCCGCGGACTAGCGGGAGGGGAGGTGAGCAGTTCTTC	CASSPRTSGRGGEQFF
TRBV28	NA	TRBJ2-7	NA	TGTGCCAGCAGGTCGGGCGGGCCCTACGAGCAGTACTTC	CASRSGGPYEQYF
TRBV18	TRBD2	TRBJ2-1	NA	TGTGCCAGCTCACCACCGATCTCCGGACTAGCGGGAGGACCCCCTGGGGATGAGCAGTTCTTC	CASSPPISGLAGGPPGDEQFF
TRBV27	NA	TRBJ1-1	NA	TGTGCCAGCAGTTCCCACCCAGGGCGCACTGAAGCTTTCTTT	CASSSHPGRTEAFF
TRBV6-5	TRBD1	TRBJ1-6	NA	TGTGCCAGCAGAGAGGGGACAGGGAATTCACCCCTCCACTTT	CASREGTGNSPLHF
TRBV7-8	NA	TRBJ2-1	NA	TGTGCCAGCAGCTTAGGTATCCCCTTCCTTACTAGTTACAATGAGCAGTTCTTC	CASSLGIPFLTSYNEQFF
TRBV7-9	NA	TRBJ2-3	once	TGTGCCAGCAGCTCAATCCCCGGGGAAAGCACAGATACGCAGTATTTT	CASSSIPGESTDTQYF
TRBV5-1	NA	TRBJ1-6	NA	TGCGCCAGCAGCTTGTCGGAGAGCTCCTATAATTCACCCCTCCACTTT	CASSLSESSYNSPLHF
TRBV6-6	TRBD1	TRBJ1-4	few	TGTGCCAGCAGTGCACCGGGACAGGGTAGTGAAAAACTGTTTTTT	CASSAPGQGSEKLFF
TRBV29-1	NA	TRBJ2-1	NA	TGCAGCGTTGAAGGGGCGCCTGCCTACAATGAGCAGTTCTTC	CSVEGAPAYNEQFF
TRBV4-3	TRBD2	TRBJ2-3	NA	TGCGCCAGCAGCCTCACTAGCGGGGACACAGATACGCAGTATTTT	CASSLTSGDTDTQYF
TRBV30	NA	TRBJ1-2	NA	TGTGCCGGGAGGGCAGGATCTAACTATGGCTACACCTTC	CAGRAGSNYGYTF
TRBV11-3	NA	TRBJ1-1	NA	TGTGCCAGCAGCTTAGATGGGCAAGGTTATAAAATGAACACTGAAGCTTTCTTT	CASSLDGQGYKMNTEAFF
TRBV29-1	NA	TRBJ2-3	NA	TGCAGCGTTGAAGACAGGTTCACAGATACGCAGTATTTT	CSVEDRFTDTQYF
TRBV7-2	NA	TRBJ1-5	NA	TGTGCCAGCAGCCTCGACAGCCCCCGGCCCCAGCATTTT	CASSLDSPRPQHF
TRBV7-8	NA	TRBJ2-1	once	TGTGCCAGCAGCTCAAACAAACTAGCCTCCTACAATGAGCAGTTCTTC	CASSSNKLASYNEQFF
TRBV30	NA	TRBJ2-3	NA	TGTGCCTGGACCCGGGGCACAGATACGCAGTATTTT	CAWTRGTDTQYF